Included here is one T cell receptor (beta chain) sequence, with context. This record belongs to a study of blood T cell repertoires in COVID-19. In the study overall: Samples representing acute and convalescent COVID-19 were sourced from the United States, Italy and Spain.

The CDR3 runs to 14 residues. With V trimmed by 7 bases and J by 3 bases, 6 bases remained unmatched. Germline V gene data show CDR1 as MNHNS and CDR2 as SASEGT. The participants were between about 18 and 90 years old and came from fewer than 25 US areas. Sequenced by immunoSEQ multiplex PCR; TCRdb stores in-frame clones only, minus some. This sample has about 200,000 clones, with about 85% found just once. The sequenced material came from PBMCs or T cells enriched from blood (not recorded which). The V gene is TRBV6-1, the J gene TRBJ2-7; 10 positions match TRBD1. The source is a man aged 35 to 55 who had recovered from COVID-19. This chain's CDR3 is CASTMTGGYYEQYF. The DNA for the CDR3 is TGTGCCAGCACCATGACAGGGGGCTACTACGAGCAGTACTTC.